Following are 30 T cell receptor beta chains from one sample sequenced in a study of control samples from healthy donors and cancer patients. TCRdb keeps only in-frame clones here, not all; method: immunoSEQ multiplex PCR. The repertoire holds 170,000 or so clones, about nine tenths seen once, with 2% to 2.5% in the top ten. The specimen was blood. The receptors derive from a woman between 40 and 55 years old in good health.

The chain couples TRBV7-2 to TRBJ2-7, with TRBD1 as a possible D gene (5 bases). V was cut by 1 base and J by 6 bases, with 19 bases left in between. The CDR3 loop spans 16 amino acids. Germline V gives CDR1 SGHTA, CDR2 FQGNSA. The CDR3 spells CASSLVRDVLFFEQYF. CDR3 nucleotides: TGTGCCAGCAGCTTAGTCAGGGATGTTTTATTTTTCGAGCAGTACTTC.

The chain has TRBV5-1 and TRBJ2-5; no reliable D call. The CDR3 length is 14 residues. V lost 3 bases, J lost 2 bases, and 11 bases lay in between. The germline CDR1 and CDR2 sequences are SGHRS and YFSETQ. The CDR3 sequence is CASSSLGGQETQYF. The CDR3 coding sequence is TGCGCCAGCAGCTCCTTAGGCGGTCAAGAGACCCAGTACTTC.

V and J are TRBV27 and TRBJ1-2; D is possibly TRBD1 (6 bases). Germline V gene sequence: CDR1 MNHEY, CDR2 SMNVEV (reference sequence). This CDR3 contains 11 residues. The germline V and J ends were trimmed by 5 bases and 8 bases, with 9 bases remaining between them. The DNA for the CDR3 is TGTGCCAGCAGTGACAGGTTCGGCTACACCTTC. Protein product: CASSDRFGYTF.

The J gene is TRBJ1-5, the V gene TRBV4-1, with D unclear. In germline, CDR1 is MGHRA, CDR2 YSYEKL. V shed 1 base and J shed 0 bases, with 10 bases lying between them. The CDR3 covers 16 residues. The CDR3 loop reads CASSQGPRYSNQPQHF. CDR3 in DNA: TGCGCCAGCAGCCAAGGACCCAGATATAGCAATCAGCCCCAGCATTTT.

The J gene is TRBJ2-7, the V gene TRBV7-3; D may be TRBD1 or TRBD2 (5 bases each). The CDR3 contains 13 residues. Deletions cut 5 bases from V and 7 bases from J, with 15 bases between. Germline CDR1 reads SGHTA; CDR2 reads FQGTGA. CDR3 residues: CASSLGTDREQYF. CDR3 sequence (DNA): TGTGCCAGCAGCCTCGGGACGGATCGGGAGCAGTACTTC.

V and J are TRBV5-1 and TRBJ2-7, with D possibly matching TRBD1 (6 bases). V lost 1 base and J 5 bases, leaving 13 bases between the germline ends. Germline lookup yields CDR1 SGHRS and CDR2 YFSETQ. The CDR3 contains 14 residues. CDR3 in DNA: TGCGCCAGCAGCTTGACAGGGATAGCCCACGAGCAGTACTTC. This sequence encodes CASSLTGIAHEQYF.

This chain uses TRBV4-1 with TRBJ2-5, with D perhaps matching TRBD1 (6 bases). Germline V CDR1 and CDR2: MGHRA, YSYEKL. The CDR3 runs to 15 residues. V lost 1 base to trimming and J lost 0 bases, with 9 bases between them. CDR3: CASSQAPGDQETQYF. CDR3 DNA sequence: TGCGCCAGCAGCCAAGCTCCAGGGGACCAAGAGACCCAGTACTTC.

This clone appeared a single time. This chain links TRBV9 with TRBJ2-1, with 16 bases identical to TRBD2. V lost 3 bases and J lost 15; bases outside the gene matches: 6. The CDR3 runs to 14 residues. Germline loops: CDR1 SGDLS, CDR2 YYNGEE. CDR3 sequence: CASSALGLAGGTFF. Here the CDR3 DNA reads TGTGCCAGCAGCGCCCTGGGACTAGCGGGGGGGACGTTCTTC.

J is TRBJ1-2 and V is TRBV19; D may be TRBD1 (6 bases). Germline CDR1 is LNHDA and CDR2 is SQIVND (reference sequence). Trimming removed 6 bases from V and 6 bases from J, with 11 bases in between. The CDR3 is 12 amino acids. The CDR3 loop is CASSRGRDGYTF. The CDR3 DNA follows: TGTGCCAGTAGCAGGGGCCGGGATGGCTACACCTTC.

V and J are TRBV10-1 and TRBJ2-1; 8 bases match TRBD2. Germline V gives CDR1 WNHNN, CDR2 SYGVQD (reference sequence). CDR3 length equals 15 residues. Trimming at V came to 6 bases and at J to 1 base, leaving 5 bases not matched to a gene. The CDR3 sequence: CASSRAGGSYNEQFF. The CDR3 coding sequence is TGCGCCAGCAGCCGGGCGGGGGGATCCTACAATGAGCAGTTCTTC.

The chain links TRBV2 to TRBJ2-7; no definite D call. There are 13 residues in the CDR3. From germline, CDR1 is SNHLY and CDR2 FYNNEI. V was cut by 6 bases and J by 5 bases, with 14 bases left in between. The CDR3 DNA follows: TGTGCCAGCAGCAGAGACCTACCTAACGAGCAGTACTTC. This gives the protein CASSRDLPNEQYF.

The chain couples TRBV10-3 to TRBJ1-2; 7 bases are shared with TRBD1. The V and J ends lost 11 bases and 3 bases, in that order; junction bases with no gene match: 9. Per the germline V gene, CDR1 is ENHRY and CDR2 is SYGVKD. The CDR3 is made up of 13 amino acids. This chain's CDR3 is CASQGVLDYGYTF. The CDR3 nucleotides are TGTGCCTCCCAGGGGGTACTCGACTATGGCTACACCTTC.

The chain couples TRBV19 to TRBJ2-7; tentatively, D is TRBD2 (6 bases). Trimming removed 3 bases from V and 3 bases from J, with 15 bases in between. The CDR3 covers 15 residues. Per the germline V gene, CDR1 is LNHDA and CDR2 is SQIVND (reference sequence). Here the CDR3 DNA reads TGTGCCAGTAGTATTTCCGGGACGGGGGTCTACGAGCAGTACTTC. This gives the protein CASSISGTGVYEQYF.

The chain is built from TRBV7-8 and TRBJ2-7, with D uncertain. V was trimmed by 1 base and J by 7 bases, leaving 11 bases between them. Germline V gene sequence: CDR1 SGHVS, CDR2 FQNEAQ. This CDR3 spans 13 amino acids. CDR3 sequence: CASSLGFRQEQYF. Written as DNA, the CDR3 is TGTGCCAGCAGCTTAGGCTTCCGGCAGGAGCAGTACTTC.

The rearrangement uses TRBV19 and TRBJ2-2; a weak D match, TRBD1 (6 bases). Deletions cut 5 bases from V and 2 bases from J, with 9 bases between. Germline V gene data show CDR1 as LNHDA and CDR2 as SQIVND (reference sequence). The CDR3 is made up of 14 amino acids. The CDR3: CASSWDKNTGELFF. The DNA for the CDR3 is TGTGCCAGTAGTTGGGACAAAAACACCGGGGAGCTGTTTTTT.

V and J are TRBV10-3 and TRBJ2-2; TRBD2 matches at 11 bases. The CDR3 is made up of 15 amino acids. Trimming at V came to 3 bases and at J to 10 bases, leaving 7 bases not matched to a gene. CDR1 and CDR2 from the germline V gene are ENHRY and SYGVKD. The CDR3 coding sequence is TGTGCCATCAGTGATCTAGCGGGGGGACTGGAGGAGCTGTTTTTT. Protein sequence: CAISDLAGGLEELFF.

V gene TRBV6-5 combines with J gene TRBJ2-7; D not certain. The CDR3 has 15 amino acids. Trimming cost V 2 bases and J 3 bases, with 14 bases left between them. Germline CDR1 is MNHEY and CDR2 is SVGAGI. CDR3 coding DNA: TGTGCCAGCAGTTACCGTGGGCAGGCCCTCTACGAGCAGTACTTC. It specifies CASSYRGQALYEQYF.

The J gene is TRBJ2-7, the V gene TRBV19, with no clear D. CDR3 size: 16 residues. Germline CDR1 is LNHDA and CDR2 is SQIVND (reference sequence). V was cut by 2 bases and J by 2 bases, with 16 bases left in between. The CDR3 loop reads CASSISSSPLTYEQYF. In nucleotides, the CDR3 is TGTGCCAGTAGTATATCCTCATCGCCTCTTACCTACGAGCAGTACTTC. The full variable domain, rest sourced from reference TRBV19 and TRBJ2-7, is DGGITQSPKYLFRKEGQNVTLSCEQNLNHDAMYWYRQDPGQGLRLIYYSQIVNDFQKGDIAEGYSVSREKKESFPLTVTSAQKNPTAFYLCASSISSSPLTYEQYFGPGTRLTVT.

This chain joins TRBV15 and TRBJ1-3; D gene unclear. The CDR3 has 14 residues. Trimming took 3 bases from V and 2 from J, leaving 8 bases between them. Germline CDR1 LNHNV, CDR2 YYDKDF (reference sequence). The CDR3 nucleotides read TGTGCCACCAGCAGCCCCCAGGCTGGAAACACCATATATTTT. Amino acids: CATSSPQAGNTIYF.

This chain joins TRBV19 and TRBJ1-1; D is ambiguous. Germline CDR1 reads LNHDA; CDR2 reads SQIVND (reference sequence). Trimming pared 3 bases from V and 0 bases from J, leaving 8 bases between. The CDR3 is 14 amino acids. This CDR3 is CASSIAGMNTEAFF. The CDR3 nucleotides read TGTGCCAGTAGTATTGCAGGCATGAACACTGAAGCTTTCTTT.

The chain combines TRBV3-1 (or the pseudogene TRBV3-2) with TRBJ1-1, with D tentatively TRBD1 (6 bases). Germline CDR1 and CDR2: LGHDT and YNNKEL (reference sequence). This CDR3 has 13 residues. V gave up 3 bases and J gave up 5 bases, with 10 bases separating them. The CDR3 protein is CASSHRGGTEAFF. The CDR3 DNA follows: TGTGCCAGCAGCCACAGGGGCGGGACTGAAGCTTTCTTT.

The rearrangement links TRBV15 to TRBJ1-2, with 12 bases that match TRBD1. This CDR3 is built from 17 residues. Germline V gene lookup returns CDR1 LNHNV and CDR2 YYDKDF (reference sequence). Unmatched junction bases numbered 12, after V lost 4 bases and J lost 6 bases. This CDR3 is CATSTIRDRGLMDGYTF. DNA for the CDR3: TGTGCCACCAGCACAATCCGGGACAGGGGGCTTATGGATGGCTACACCTTC.

The gene calls are TRBV19 and TRBJ2-5; possible D gene TRBD1, 6 bases. CDR3 length: 13 amino acids. Trimming left V 6 bases short and J 1 base short, with 9 bases between. Germline loops: CDR1 LNHDA, CDR2 SQIVND (reference sequence). The CDR3 DNA is TGTGCCAGTAGGAAGGACAGCCAAGAGACCCAGTACTTC. Encoded protein: CASRKDSQETQYF.

This clone was seen just once. The chain couples TRBV5-1 to TRBJ1-1; no firm D call. CDR1 and CDR2 from the germline V gene are SGHRS and YFSETQ. The ends were cut back, 4 bases at V and 2 bases at J, with 12 bases in the middle. The CDR3 length is 14 residues. CDR3 sequence (DNA): TGCGCCAGCAGCCCGATCGACCTTAACACTGAAGCTTTCTTT. This encodes CASSPIDLNTEAFF. Together with reference TRBV5-1 and TRBJ1-1, the CDR3 gives the full variable domain: KAGVTQTPRYLIKTRGQQVTLSCSPISGHRSVSWYQQTPGQGLQFLFEYFSETQRNKGNFPGRFSGRQFSNSRSEMNVSTLELGDSALYLCASSPIDLNTEAFFGQGTRLTVV.

This clone was picked up a small number of times. This chain links TRBV2 with TRBJ2-3; no clear D. The germline gives CDR1 SNHLY, CDR2 FYNNEI. CDR3 size: 15 residues. Deletions cut 6 bases from V and 0 bases from J, with 13 bases between. The CDR3 is CASSRATSSTDTQYF. In DNA form, the CDR3 reads TGTGCCAGCAGCCGGGCGACTTCTAGCACAGATACGCAGTATTTT.

V is TRBV12-3 or TRBV12-4 and J is TRBJ1-2, with D maybe TRBD1 (5 bases). This CDR3 is built from 13 residues. Trimming left V 4 bases short and J 7 bases short, with 13 bases between. CDR3 sequence (DNA): TGTGCCAGCAGTTCCGCAGGGCGTAGTGGCTACACCTTC. Its translation is CASSSAGRSGYTF.

V is TRBV2 and J is TRBJ2-5; 7 bases are shared with TRBD2. With 2 bases clipped from V and 1 base from J, the junction kept 7 bases outside the gene matches. Germline assignment: CDR1 SNHLY and CDR2 FYNNEI. There are 16 residues in the CDR3. CDR3 nucleotides: TGTGCCAGCAGTGAAATTCTAGCGGACGCCCAAGAGACCCAGTACTTC. Residues: CASSEILADAQETQYF.

A single count supports this clone. The chain is built from TRBV10-3 and TRBJ1-2; a possible D gene is TRBD1 (5 bases). Between the trimmed V and J ends, which lost 6 bases and 2 bases, there was a span of 13 bases. Germline assignment: CDR1 ENHRY and CDR2 SYGVKD. This CDR3 is 14 amino acids long. The chain's CDR3 is CAIRAGTENYGYTF. In DNA, the CDR3 is TGTGCCATCAGAGCCGGGACGGAAAACTATGGCTACACCTTC.

This chain uses TRBV12-3 or TRBV12-4 with TRBJ2-5, with D perhaps being TRBD1 or TRBD2 (5 bases each). Trimming stripped 5 bases from V and 5 bases from J, with 9 bases between. The CDR3 spans 12 residues. The CDR3 coding sequence is TGTGCCAGCAGTCGGGGCGGGGAGACCCAGTACTTC. This codes for CASSRGGETQYF.

The chain couples TRBV6-5 to TRBJ2-2, with D uncertain. The V gene's germline CDR1 is MNHEY and CDR2 SVGAGI. This CDR3 spans 13 amino acids. V lost 0 bases and J 6 bases, leaving 5 bases between the germline ends. Here the CDR3 DNA reads TGTGCCAGCAGTTACTCGTTGGCCGGGGAGCTGTTTTTT. This sequence encodes CASSYSLAGELFF.